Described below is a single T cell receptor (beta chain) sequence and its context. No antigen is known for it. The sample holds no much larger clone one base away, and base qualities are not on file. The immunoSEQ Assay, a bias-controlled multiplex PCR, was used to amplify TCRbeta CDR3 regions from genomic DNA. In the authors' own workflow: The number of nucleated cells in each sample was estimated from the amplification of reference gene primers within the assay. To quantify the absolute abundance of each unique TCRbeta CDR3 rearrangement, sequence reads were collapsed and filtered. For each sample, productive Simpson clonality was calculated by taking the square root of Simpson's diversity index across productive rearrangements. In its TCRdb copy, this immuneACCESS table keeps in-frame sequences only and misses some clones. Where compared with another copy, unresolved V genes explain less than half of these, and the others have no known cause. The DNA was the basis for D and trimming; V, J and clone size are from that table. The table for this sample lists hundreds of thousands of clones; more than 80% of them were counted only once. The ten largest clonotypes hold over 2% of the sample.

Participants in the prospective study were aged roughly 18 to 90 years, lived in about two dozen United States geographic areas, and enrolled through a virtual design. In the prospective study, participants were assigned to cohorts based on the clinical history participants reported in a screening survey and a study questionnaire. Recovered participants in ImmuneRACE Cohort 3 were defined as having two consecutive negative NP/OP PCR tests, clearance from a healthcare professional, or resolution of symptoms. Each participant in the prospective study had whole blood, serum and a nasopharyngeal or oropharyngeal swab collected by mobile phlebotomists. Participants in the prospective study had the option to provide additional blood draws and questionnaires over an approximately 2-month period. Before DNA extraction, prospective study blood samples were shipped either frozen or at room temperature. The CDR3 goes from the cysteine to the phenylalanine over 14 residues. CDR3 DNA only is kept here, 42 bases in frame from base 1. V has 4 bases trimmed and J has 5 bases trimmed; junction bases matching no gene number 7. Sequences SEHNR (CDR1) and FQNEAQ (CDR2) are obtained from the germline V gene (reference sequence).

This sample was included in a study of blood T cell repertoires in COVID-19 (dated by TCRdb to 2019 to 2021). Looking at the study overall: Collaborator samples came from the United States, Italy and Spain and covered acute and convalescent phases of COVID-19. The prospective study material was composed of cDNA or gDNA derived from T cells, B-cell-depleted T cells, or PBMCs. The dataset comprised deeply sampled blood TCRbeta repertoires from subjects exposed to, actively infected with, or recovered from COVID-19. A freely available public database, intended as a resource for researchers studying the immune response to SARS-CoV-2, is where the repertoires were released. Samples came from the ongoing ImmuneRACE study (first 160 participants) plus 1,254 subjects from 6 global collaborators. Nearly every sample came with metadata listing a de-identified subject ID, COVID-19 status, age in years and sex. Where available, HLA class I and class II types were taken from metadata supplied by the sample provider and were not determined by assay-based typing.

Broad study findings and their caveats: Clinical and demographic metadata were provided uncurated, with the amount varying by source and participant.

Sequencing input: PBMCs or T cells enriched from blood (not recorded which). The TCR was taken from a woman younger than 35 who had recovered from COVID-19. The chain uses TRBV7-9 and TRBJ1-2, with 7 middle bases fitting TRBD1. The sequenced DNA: TGTGCCAGCAGCTCATCCGGGACAGCTTATGGCTACACCTTC. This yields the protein CASSSSGTAYGYTF.